This TCR beta chain was obtained from a study of blood T cell repertoires in COVID-19. Study summary: COVID-19 samples from acute and convalescent phases originated in the United States, Italy and Spain.

This clone appeared a single time. The repertoire was sequenced with immunoSEQ multiplex PCR; TCRdb's copy has only in-frame clones and lacks some. The data contain approximately 280,000 clones, 65% to 90% of them singletons. Sequenced input: peripheral blood. The receptor was isolated from a man over 45 with active or convalescent COVID-19.

The CDR3 bases are TGTGCCAGCAGCGCCCCAGGGGGTTATGGCTACACCTTC. This translates into CASSAPGGYGYTF. This chain uses TRBV7-3 with TRBJ1-2; 7 bases map to TRBD1. Germline lookup yields CDR1 SGHTA and CDR2 FQGTGA. The V gene end was trimmed by 5 bases and the J gene end by 5 bases; junction bases not matched to a gene: 5. The CDR3 length is 13 residues.